The sequence of this T cell receptor (beta chain) was determined in a study of OX40 agonist ivuxolimab in advanced cancers. The germline V and J ends were trimmed by 8 bases and 1 base, with 11 bases remaining between them. Germline CDR1 MNHEY, CDR2 SMNVEV (reference sequence). CDR3 size: 13 residues. Assay used: immunoSEQ multiplex PCR; TCRdb lists only in-frame clones, some missing. The top ten hold 3% to 3.5% of the sample, which has tens of thousands of clones, more than 80% seen once. This clone was counted a few times. V is TRBV27 and J is TRBJ1-2; D not certain. Sample: CD4+ or CD8+ T cells sorted from blood, taken in a trial of the OX40 agonist ivuxolimab. The source is an adult with an advanced solid tumor such as melanoma, head and neck, liver or kidney cancer. Here the CDR3 DNA reads TGTGCCAGCCGATTTAGTAATAACTATGGCTACACCTTC. Protein product: CASRFSNNYGYTF.